This TCR beta chain comes out of a study of cytomegalovirus exposure and HLA in healthy donors (dated by TCRdb to 2017 to 2019). Regarding the complete study: In an earlier analysis of under 600 of the donors, about 260 Gb of sequence data and 90 million to 120 million unique TCR beta sequences from roughly 180 million T cells were reported. An early release that covered fewer than 800 HLA-typed donors contained approximately 300 gigabases of sequencing data and some 87 million unique TCR sequences. Of the roughly 390 genotyped donors, 70% to 90% were placed in the genetic ancestry cluster associated with self-reported Caucasian donors. The aim of the study was to test whether cataloging public T cell receptors could identify signatures of past pathogen exposure. The study used immunosequencing to profile the T cell repertoires of about 670 subjects and linked those repertoires to cytomegalovirus serostatus. Besides the first cohort of roughly 700 subjects, a separate validation cohort made up of over 95 different subjects was used. To predict cytomegalovirus infection status, the study combined high-throughput TCR immunosequencing, statistical association of individual TCRs with disease status, and machine learning. A later analysis re-examined previously published TCR beta repertoires from 610 or so donors and added high-resolution HLA genotyping to investigate patterns of TCR occurrence. The later analysis used no new phenotypic data to find candidate immune exposures, relying instead on TCR beta sequences and their occurrence across donors. An earlier analysis of 587 of the donors used high-throughput TCR beta sequencing to judge whether each TCR beta V gene segment behaved as functional or pseudogenic. Donor age, sex, ethnicity and CMV serostatus were compiled alongside the repertoire data. Genome-wide SNP genotypes for about 65% of the 666 donors were used in a later genetic analysis, which treated that subset as a discovery cohort. All discovery cohort repertoires had been generated using a single sequencing platform. HLA typing included class I and class II loci at four-digit resolution. The number of typed donors differed by locus: about 629-640 for A, B, C, DRB1 and DQB1; approximately 520 for DQA1; 606 for DPA1; and about 450 for DPB1. Several DR-DQ haplotypes were treated as single units for association and clustering because of strong linkage in the cohort. Among a few hundred genotyped donors of the cohort, an average of roughly 240,000 unique TCR beta nucleotide sequences were sequenced per donor, roughly 18% of them non-productive. Summary of the overall study and its limitations: Presence/absence analyses assumed roughly uniform sequencing depth across donors, an assumption that may not hold. In a later genetic analysis, fewer N-insertions in productive TCRs were reported among donors in an Asian-associated ancestry cluster than the roughly 700-donor mean. Specific HLA alleles were associated with over 15,000 TCR beta sequences at a false discovery rate of 0.05 in a later analysis. A group of highly shared sequence variants was considered likely to be a technical artifact of the sequencing pipeline. While some public TCRs were present in many individuals, most TCR sequences turned up only very rarely across donors. In vitro tests confirmed that a few of the cytomegalovirus-associated TCR beta chains recognize cytomegalovirus antigens. A further reported finding was that TCR beta sequences accurately predicted the HLA-A and HLA-B alleles for most subjects in the first cohort. Assigning TCR associations to individual alleles was difficult when HLA alleles, especially DR and DQ, strongly co-occurred. In both the original and validation cohorts, the classifier was reported to diagnose cytomegalovirus status with high specificity and sensitivity. Because the 87-base-pair reads could not distinguish some IMGT-functional V segments, including TRBV6-2 and TRBV6-3, those segments were excluded. The authors suggested that the approach could potentially be extended to other disease states and immunological phenotypes. Linkage disequilibrium might explain the correlated functional status among segregating V segments, but an unknown experimental factor could not be ruled out. HLA typing was unavailable for some donors at each locus, so association tests used only the typed subset. Several of the top co-occurrence clusters appeared to be linked to parvovirus B19, influenza, CMV and Epstein-Barr virus, according to a later analysis. In a later analysis, HLA-associated TCR beta chains showed more clonal expansion and lower generation probabilities than non-associated chains that were equally common. An earlier analysis of around 600 of the donors showed that most TCR beta V segments appeared in productive rearrangements either about 90% or about 30% of the time, which broadly matched IMGT annotations. In a later analysis, TCR association rates were found to vary across HLA loci, with the most associated TCRs seen for DRB1 alleles and the fewest for HLA-C alleles. CMV serostatus was the only immune exposure information available for the cohort. This cohort had only TCR beta chains sequenced, and the lack of alpha or paired-chain data limited which features could be detected. In a later analysis, most CMV-associated TCR beta chains were found to appear HLA-restricted, with HLA associations seemingly driven largely by CMV exposure. An association between a missense DCLRE1C variant and V-gene and J-gene trimming of TCR beta chains was found in a later genetic analysis and replicated in an independent cohort. A total of 150 or so TCR beta chains were listed by the study as associated with cytomegalovirus. Approximately 16 rarely observed V segments, including chromosome 9 orphons, were excluded from the earlier analysis of almost 600 of the donors because counts were too low.

The cohort consisted of hundreds of healthy bone marrow donors. All cohort members were sampled while nominally healthy, although unrecorded immune exposures were likely present. The donor tested CMV seropositive and was one of the 289 seropositive cohort members. A peripheral blood sample was collected from each donor, and TCR beta sequencing was performed on peripheral blood mononuclear cells. Genomic DNA was extracted from the blood cell samples with the Qiagen DNeasy Blood Extraction Kit. The library was produced with the immunoSEQ multiplex PCR assay. For the multiplex PCR, a mixture combining 60 forward primers for TCR Vbeta segments and 13 reverse primers for TCR Jbeta segments was used. The CDR3 region of rearranged TCR beta genes was amplified from genomic DNA by a multiplex PCR assay. Amplified TCR beta libraries were sequenced as 87-base-pair reads on the Illumina HiSeq System. The authors' pipeline ran thus. A later analysis counted tens of millions of unique TCR beta chains across the roughly 700 repertoires, and some 11 million of these chains were shared by at least two donors. To remove PCR and sequencing errors, raw reads were error-corrected and collapsed into unique sequences using a nearest-neighbor algorithm that merged closely related sequences. CDR3 sequences were aligned to IMGT reference sequences to assign V, D and J gene segments. For a sequence to be retained, a match of at least six nucleotides was required to both a V gene segment and a J gene segment. A rearrangement was called productive if the CDR3 had no stop codons and remained in frame with V and J, and every other rearrangement was called non-productive. CDR3 was defined by IMGT convention, running from the second conserved V-encoded cysteine to the conserved J-encoded phenylalanine. The earlier analysis of about 570 of the donors excluded any sequence lacking an unambiguous match to a single V gene segment. An earlier analysis of some 610 of the donors called V segments functional above 56.7% productive rearrangements and segregating when the between-donor standard deviation exceeded 5%. A statistical classification framework was built for diagnosing cytomegalovirus status from the catalog of TCR beta chain sequences. V and J gene assignment, in a later analysis, came from comparing TCR nucleotide sequences with IMGT/GENE-DB human TR gene sequences. The TCRdist pipeline was used in a later analysis to assign CDR3 sequences and most-parsimonious VDJ recombination scenarios. In a later analysis, each TCR beta chain was defined by its CDR3 amino acid sequence together with its V-gene family, and reads without a unique V-gene family were excluded. A later analysis removed 550 to 650 highly shared, low-generation-probability nucleotide sequences to deal with suspected cross-contamination and a sequencing artifact. For each public chain, a later analysis derived a clonal expansion index from normalized ranks of inferred template counts within each repertoire. Generation probabilities in a later analysis came from a VDJ recombination model fitted to out-of-frame rearrangements, and those results were checked against IGoR. Hypergeometric tests were used in a later analysis to score TCR-TCR, TCR-HLA and TCR-CMV co-occurrence, with a repertoire-size bias correction applied to the TCR pairs. In a later analysis, false discovery rates were estimated by permuting HLA or CMV assignments 20 times. In a later analysis, co-occurring TCRs were grouped with DBSCAN, and TCRdist sequence similarity was added when clustering was performed within HLA-allele-positive subsets. For co-occurrence clustering, repertoires with fewer than 30,000 or more than 120,000 public chains were excluded, along with roughly five repertoires with anomalous nucleotide sharing. TCRdb took over this immuneACCESS table, retaining in-frame rearrangements with V and J assigned. Such tables are incomplete; in checked studies, under half of the missing clones stem from an unresolved V gene, and the remainder is unexplained. That table furnishes V, J and clone size, whereas the DNA furnished D and trimming. The sample table contains 150,000 to 200,000 clones; only one count was recorded for about 84% of them. 1% to 1.5% of the sample rests with the top ten.

The junction shows trimming of 5 bases on V and 7 bases on J, and the gene matches do not reach 8 bases of it. CDR1 and CDR2, per the germline V gene, are SGHRS and YFSETQ. The CDR3 measures 14 amino acids from cysteine to phenylalanine. The only DNA kept is the CDR3, 42 bases in frame from the first base. Regarding this clone: This clone's antigen is unknown. Per-nucleotide qualities are absent, and no much larger clonotype sits a single base away.

This clonotype was sampled from a man aged 50-59 years in good health and CMV-seropositive. The rearranged segments are TRBV5-1 and TRBJ1-4, with 7 junctional bases fitting TRBD1. Material for sequencing was PBMCs. For the CDR3, the sequence is CASRQQGIFEKLFF. Read as DNA, the sequence is TGCGCCAGCAGACAACAGGGGATTTTTGAAAAACTGTTTTTT.